The clone carrying this T cell receptor beta chain has a single count. Generated by immunoSEQ multiplex PCR, the TCRdb table keeps only in-frame clones and is missing some. The repertoire holds 45,000 to 55,000 clones, with about 93% as singletons. The CDR3 is 15 amino acids. Germline CDR1 and CDR2: MDHEN and SYDVKM. V was cut by 4 bases and J by 8 bases, with 18 bases left in between. This sample is part of a study of control samples from healthy donors and cancer patients. This TCR came from a woman aged 45 to 65 with head and neck cancer. Sequenced sample: PBMCs. The chain combines TRBV28 with TRBJ2-1, with D unclear. The CDR3, as DNA: TGTGCCAGCAGTTCTTTGACGGCTTTGTACGATGAGCAGTTCTTC. It codes for CASSSLTALYDEQFF.